These T cell receptor beta chains were read from a single sample in a study of radiotherapy plus CTLA-4 blockade in lung cancer. Clones were sequenced by immunoSEQ multiplex PCR, and TCRdb holds only the in-frame ones, with some missing. This repertoire shows about 68,000 clones, approximately 79% found once; its top ten account for roughly 10%. The sequenced sample was peripheral blood, obtained from a patient treated with radiotherapy plus ipilimumab. The receptors were gathered from a human donor with non-small cell lung cancer who had a complete response to radiotherapy plus ipilimumab. Each CDR3 is given with its conserved first and last residue. Each record gives: CDR3 protein, CDR3 DNA, D gene, clone size, V gene, J gene. A D gene is named only where the DNA matches it firmly. For some rows the clone size is stated as once, few or many, or as a class when expanded; others skip it.

CDR3 protein: CAWSPGQGLFRGNTEAFF; CDR3 DNA: TGTGCCTGGAGTCCGGGACAGGGGCTTTTTAGGGGGAACACTGAAGCTTTCTTT; D gene: TRBD1; clone size: -; V gene: TRBV30; J gene: TRBJ1-1
CDR3 protein: CASSLETGTGSSEQFF; CDR3 DNA: TGTGCCAGCAGTTTAGAGACCGGGACAGGGTCTTCTGAGCAGTTCTTC; D gene: TRBD1; clone size: -; V gene: TRBV6-6; J gene: TRBJ2-1
CDR3 protein: CASSLTGGGYGYTF; CDR3 DNA: TGTGCCAGCAGTTTGACAGGGGGGGGTTATGGCTACACCTTC; D gene: TRBD1; clone size: -; V gene: TRBV6-5; J gene: TRBJ1-2
CDR3 protein: CSAMGQGGGYTF; CDR3 DNA: TGCAGCGCAATGGGACAGGGGGGTGGCTACACCTTC; D gene: TRBD1; clone size: -; V gene: TRBV29-1; J gene: TRBJ1-2
CDR3 protein: CASSLGGDRSGANVLTF; CDR3 DNA: TGTGCCAGCAGCTTAGGAGGGGACAGGTCTGGGGCCAACGTCCTGACTTTC; D gene: TRBD1; clone size: -; V gene: TRBV5-6; J gene: TRBJ2-6
CDR3 protein: CASSIRTSDTQYF; CDR3 DNA: TGTGCCAGTAGTATTCGGACTTCTGATACGCAGTATTTT; D gene: -; clone size: -; V gene: TRBV19; J gene: TRBJ2-3
CDR3 protein: CASSFSGSGAMGEQFF; CDR3 DNA: TGTGCCAGCAGCTTCAGCGGGAGTGGGGCCATGGGTGAGCAGTTCTTC; D gene: TRBD2; clone size: -; V gene: TRBV13; J gene: TRBJ2-1
CDR3 protein: CASSGQGYGYTF; CDR3 DNA: TGTGCCAGCAGTGGACAGGGCTATGGCTACACCTTC; D gene: TRBD1; clone size: once; V gene: TRBV2; J gene: TRBJ1-2
CDR3 protein: CASNLRDRDNNEQFF; CDR3 DNA: TGTGCCAGTAACCTCCGGGACAGGGACAACAATGAGCAGTTCTTC; D gene: TRBD1; clone size: -; V gene: TRBV11-2; J gene: TRBJ2-1
CDR3 protein: CASSLDSSTEAFF; CDR3 DNA: TGTGCCAGCAGCTTAGACTCGAGCACTGAAGCTTTCTTT; D gene: -; clone size: -; V gene: TRBV7-2; J gene: TRBJ1-1
CDR3 protein: CASSLGQGARNSPLHF; CDR3 DNA: TGTGCCAGCAGCTTAGGACAGGGGGCGCGAAATTCACCCCTCCACTTT; D gene: TRBD1; clone size: -; V gene: TRBV7-6; J gene: TRBJ1-6
CDR3 protein: CASSHRGLGAEAFF; CDR3 DNA: TGTGCCAGCAGCCACAGGGGGTTGGGGGCTGAAGCTTTCTTT; D gene: TRBD1; clone size: few; V gene: TRBV5-7; J gene: TRBJ1-1
CDR3 protein: CASSPKGEKLFF; CDR3 DNA: TGTGCCAGCAGCCCGAAGGGAGAAAAACTGTTTTTT; D gene: -; clone size: -; V gene: TRBV7-6; J gene: TRBJ1-4
CDR3 protein: CAWSPLAPGELFF; CDR3 DNA: TGTGCCTGGAGTCCCCTGGCGCCGGGGGAGCTGTTTTTT; D gene: -; clone size: -; V gene: TRBV30; J gene: TRBJ2-2
CDR3 protein: CSVGQGGTEAFF; CDR3 DNA: TGCAGCGTAGGACAGGGCGGCACTGAAGCTTTCTTT; D gene: TRBD1; clone size: -; V gene: TRBV29-1; J gene: TRBJ1-1
CDR3 protein: CASSPEGTADTQYF; CDR3 DNA: TGTGCCAGCTCACCGGAGGGGACAGCGGATACGCAGTATTTT; D gene: -; clone size: -; V gene: TRBV18; J gene: TRBJ2-3
CDR3 protein: CASSYSEGAVEAFF; CDR3 DNA: TGTGCCAGCAGTTACTCGGAGGGTGCAGTTGAAGCTTTCTTT; D gene: -; clone size: few; V gene: TRBV6-5; J gene: TRBJ1-1
CDR3 protein: CASTPRGGPGANVLTF; CDR3 DNA: TGTGCCAGCACCCCCCGTGGGGGGCCAGGGGCCAACGTCCTGACTTTC; D gene: -; clone size: -; V gene: TRBV27; J gene: TRBJ2-6
CDR3 protein: CASSLERVPNTEAFF; CDR3 DNA: TGCGCCAGCAGCTTGGAGCGGGTGCCGAACACTGAAGCTTTCTTT; D gene: -; clone size: -; V gene: TRBV5-1; J gene: TRBJ1-1
CDR3 protein: CASSLPLLQGARTYEQYF; CDR3 DNA: TGTGCCAGCAGCTTACCCCTTCTACAGGGGGCGCGGACCTACGAGCAGTACTTC; D gene: TRBD1; clone size: -; V gene: TRBV7-2; J gene: TRBJ2-7
CDR3 protein: CASSFNQVEAFF; CDR3 DNA: TGTGCCAGCAGCTTTAACCAGGTTGAAGCTTTCTTT; D gene: -; clone size: -; V gene: TRBV5-5; J gene: TRBJ1-1
CDR3 protein: CASSLDTSTGDETQYF; CDR3 DNA: TGCGCCAGCAGCTTGGATACCTCGACAGGGGACGAGACCCAGTACTTC; D gene: TRBD1; clone size: -; V gene: TRBV5-1; J gene: TRBJ2-5
CDR3 protein: CASSQEGSSGNTIYF; CDR3 DNA: TGCGCCAGCAGCCAGGAGGGCAGCTCTGGAAACACCATATATTTT; D gene: -; clone size: few; V gene: TRBV4-1; J gene: TRBJ1-3
CDR3 protein: CASSEQPGTDEQYF; CDR3 DNA: TGCGCCAGCAGTGAGCAGCCGGGGACGGACGAGCAGTACTTC; D gene: -; clone size: few; V gene: TRBV10-1; J gene: TRBJ2-7
CDR3 protein: CASSQAVDRGESPLHF; CDR3 DNA: TGCGCCAGCAGCCAAGCCGTGGACAGGGGAGAATCACCCCTCCACTTT; D gene: TRBD1; clone size: -; V gene: TRBV4-3; J gene: TRBJ1-6
CDR3 protein: CASSPRGPTHYGYTF; CDR3 DNA: TGTGCCAGCAGCCCCAGGGGCCCTACCCACTATGGCTACACCTTC; D gene: -; clone size: -; V gene: TRBV7-2; J gene: TRBJ1-2
CDR3 protein: CASTPQRDSYEQYF; CDR3 DNA: TGTGCCAGTACCCCCCAGAGGGACAGCTACGAGCAGTACTTC; D gene: TRBD1; clone size: -; V gene: TRBV19; J gene: TRBJ2-7
CDR3 protein: CASSLVARPGGHSYNEQFF; CDR3 DNA: TGTGCCAGCAGCTTAGTAGCCCGCCCCGGCGGCCACTCCTACAATGAGCAGTTCTTC; D gene: -; clone size: -; V gene: TRBV11-1; J gene: TRBJ2-1
CDR3 protein: CASSYKFGMGQETQYF; CDR3 DNA: TGTGCCAGCAGTTACAAATTTGGCATGGGGCAAGAGACCCAGTACTTC; D gene: -; clone size: -; V gene: TRBV6-6; J gene: TRBJ2-5
CDR3 protein: CASSQDPRDRLTNEKLFF; CDR3 DNA: TGCGCCAGCAGCCAAGATCCCCGGGACAGACTAACTAATGAAAAACTGTTTTTT; D gene: TRBD1; clone size: -; V gene: TRBV4-1; J gene: TRBJ1-4
CDR3 protein: CASSEGNSYQPQHF; CDR3 DNA: TGCGCCAGCAGTGAGGGGAACAGTTATCAGCCCCAGCATTTT; D gene: -; clone size: -; V gene: TRBV10-2; J gene: TRBJ1-5
CDR3 protein: CASSRAGGAGEQYF; CDR3 DNA: TGCGCCAGCAGCCGTGCGGGGGGGGCTGGCGAGCAGTACTTC; D gene: TRBD2; clone size: -; V gene: TRBV5-1; J gene: TRBJ2-7
CDR3 protein: CASSLVASGTYEQFF; CDR3 DNA: TGTGCCAGCAGCTTAGTGGCTAGCGGGACTTATGAGCAGTTCTTC; D gene: TRBD2; clone size: -; V gene: TRBV11-2; J gene: TRBJ2-1
CDR3 protein: CASSSRGAGANTGELFF; CDR3 DNA: TGTGCCAGCAGTTCCCGAGGGGCTGGCGCGAACACCGGGGAGCTGTTTTTT; D gene: -; clone size: once; V gene: TRBV27; J gene: TRBJ2-2
CDR3 protein: CASSPIHQVEGYTF; CDR3 DNA: TGTGCCAGCAGTCCCATTCATCAGGTAGAAGGCTACACCTTC; D gene: -; clone size: few; V gene: TRBV28; J gene: TRBJ1-2
CDR3 protein: CASSQDQRGRVDQPQHF; CDR3 DNA: TGTGCCAGCAGCCAAGATCAGAGAGGGCGAGTCGATCAGCCCCAGCATTTT; D gene: -; clone size: -; V gene: TRBV14; J gene: TRBJ1-5
CDR3 protein: CASSQRRNTGELFF; CDR3 DNA: TGTGCCAGCAGCCAAAGGCGGAACACCGGGGAGCTGTTTTTT; D gene: -; clone size: -; V gene: TRBV11-3; J gene: TRBJ2-2
CDR3 protein: CASSLEQGGTISNQPQHF; CDR3 DNA: TGTGCCAGCAGCTTAGAACAGGGAGGGACCATTAGCAATCAGCCCCAGCATTTT; D gene: -; clone size: -; V gene: TRBV7-6; J gene: TRBJ1-5
CDR3 protein: CSVWDRGSEKLFF; CDR3 DNA: TGCAGCGTTTGGGACAGGGGAAGTGAAAAACTGTTTTTT; D gene: TRBD1; clone size: -; V gene: TRBV29-1; J gene: TRBJ1-4
CDR3 protein: CASSLASGTASYNSPLHF; CDR3 DNA: TGTGCCAGCAGCTTGGCCTCAGGCACGGCTTCCTATAATTCACCCCTCCACTTT; D gene: -; clone size: -; V gene: TRBV5-4; J gene: TRBJ1-6
CDR3 protein: CASSPPASTGELFF; CDR3 DNA: TGTGCCAGCTCACCACCGGCCTCCACCGGGGAGCTGTTTTTT; D gene: -; clone size: -; V gene: TRBV18; J gene: TRBJ2-2
CDR3 protein: CASSLIQGGNQPQHF; CDR3 DNA: TGTGCCAGCAGCCTTATACAGGGGGGCAATCAGCCCCAGCATTTT; D gene: TRBD1; clone size: -; V gene: TRBV2; J gene: TRBJ1-5
CDR3 protein: CASSTDGGANVLTF; CDR3 DNA: TGTGCCAGCAGCACGGACGGTGGGGCCAACGTCCTGACTTTC; D gene: -; clone size: -; V gene: TRBV7-2; J gene: TRBJ2-6
CDR3 protein: CASSLLGTGFLPGELFF; CDR3 DNA: TGTGCCAGCAGCTTATTGGGGACAGGGTTTTTGCCCGGGGAGCTGTTTTTT; D gene: TRBD1; clone size: -; V gene: TRBV11-3; J gene: TRBJ2-2
CDR3 protein: CATSGGNYGYTF; CDR3 DNA: TGTGCCACCTCAGGGGGCAACTATGGCTACACCTTC; D gene: TRBD1; clone size: once; V gene: TRBV15; J gene: TRBJ1-2
CDR3 protein: CASSIDRDRVNTGELFF; CDR3 DNA: TGTGCCAGTAGTATAGACCGGGACAGGGTGAACACCGGGGAGCTGTTTTTT; D gene: TRBD1; clone size: -; V gene: TRBV19; J gene: TRBJ2-2
CDR3 protein: CASSLAGAGNEQFF; CDR3 DNA: TGCGCCAGCAGTCTAGCGGGAGCCGGCAATGAGCAGTTCTTC; D gene: TRBD2; clone size: -; V gene: TRBV10-2; J gene: TRBJ2-1
CDR3 protein: CASSLVSSRGTDTQYF; CDR3 DNA: TGTGCCAGCAGCTTAGTATCTAGCCGGGGGACAGATACGCAGTATTTT; D gene: -; clone size: -; V gene: TRBV7-9; J gene: TRBJ2-3
CDR3 protein: CASSSSTDTQYF; CDR3 DNA: TGTGCCAGCAGCTCCAGCACAGATACGCAGTATTTT; D gene: -; clone size: -; V gene: TRBV11-2; J gene: TRBJ2-3
CDR3 protein: CASSQVLLRMSSSYNEQFF; CDR3 DNA: TGCGCCAGCAGCCAAGTTTTGTTGCGGATGTCGAGCTCCTACAATGAGCAGTTCTTC; D gene: -; clone size: few; V gene: TRBV4-1; J gene: TRBJ2-1
CDR3 protein: CASTPGQLSSGNTIYF; CDR3 DNA: TGTGCCAGCACCCCCGGACAGCTTAGCTCTGGAAACACCATATATTTT; D gene: -; clone size: -; V gene: TRBV7-9; J gene: TRBJ1-3
CDR3 protein: CASSLLTGNDEQFF; CDR3 DNA: TGTGCCAGCTCACTCCTGACAGGGAACGATGAGCAGTTCTTC; D gene: TRBD1; clone size: -; V gene: TRBV18; J gene: TRBJ2-1
CDR3 protein: CASSVRGQETQYF; CDR3 DNA: TGTGCCAGCAGCGTAAGGGGCCAAGAGACCCAGTACTTC; D gene: -; clone size: -; V gene: TRBV9; J gene: TRBJ2-5
CDR3 protein: CASMKQGGTEAFF; CDR3 DNA: TGTGCCAGCATGAAGCAGGGGGGGACTGAAGCTTTCTTT; D gene: TRBD1; clone size: -; V gene: TRBV27; J gene: TRBJ1-1
CDR3 protein: CASSYSPPREREVF; CDR3 DNA: TGTGCCAGCAGTTACTCCCCTCCTAGGGAGCGGGAGGTCTTC; D gene: TRBD2; clone size: -; V gene: TRBV6-5; J gene: TRBJ2-1
CDR3 protein: CASGRRGPGNF; CDR3 DNA: TGTGCCAGTGGTCGAAGGGGGCCCGGGAACTTC; D gene: TRBD1; clone size: once; V gene: TRBV19; J gene: TRBJ1-2
CDR3 protein: CASSLKREGWGTDTQYF; CDR3 DNA: TGTGCCAGCAGCTTAAAGCGGGAGGGCTGGGGCACAGATACGCAGTATTTT; D gene: TRBD2; clone size: few; V gene: TRBV11-2; J gene: TRBJ2-3